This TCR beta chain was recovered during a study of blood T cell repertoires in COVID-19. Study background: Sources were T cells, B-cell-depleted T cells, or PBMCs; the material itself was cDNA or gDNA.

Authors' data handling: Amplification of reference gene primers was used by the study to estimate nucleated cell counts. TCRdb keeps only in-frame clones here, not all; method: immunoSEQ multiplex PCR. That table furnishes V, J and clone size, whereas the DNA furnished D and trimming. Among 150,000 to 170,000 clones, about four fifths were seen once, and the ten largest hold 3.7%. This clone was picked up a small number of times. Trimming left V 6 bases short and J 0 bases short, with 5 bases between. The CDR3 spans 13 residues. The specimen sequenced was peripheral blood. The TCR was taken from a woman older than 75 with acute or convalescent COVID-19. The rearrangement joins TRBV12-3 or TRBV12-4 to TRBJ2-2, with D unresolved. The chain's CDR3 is CASRLANTGELFF. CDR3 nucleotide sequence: TGTGCCAGCAGGCTAGCGAACACCGGGGAGCTGTTTTTT.